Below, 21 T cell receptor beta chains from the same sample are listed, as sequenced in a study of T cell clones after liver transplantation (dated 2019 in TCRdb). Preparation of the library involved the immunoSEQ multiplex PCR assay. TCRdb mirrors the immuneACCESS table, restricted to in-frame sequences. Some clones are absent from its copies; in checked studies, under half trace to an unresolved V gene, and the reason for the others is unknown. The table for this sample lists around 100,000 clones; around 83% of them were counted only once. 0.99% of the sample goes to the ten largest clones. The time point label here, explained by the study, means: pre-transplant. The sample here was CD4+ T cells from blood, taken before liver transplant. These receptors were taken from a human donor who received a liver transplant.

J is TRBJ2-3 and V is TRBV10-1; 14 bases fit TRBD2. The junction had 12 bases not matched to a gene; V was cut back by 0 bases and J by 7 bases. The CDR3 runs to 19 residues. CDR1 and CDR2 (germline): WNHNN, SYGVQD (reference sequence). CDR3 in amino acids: CASSESPPGLAGVGNTQYF. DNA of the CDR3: TGCGCCAGCAGTGAGTCACCACCGGGACTAGCGGGAGTGGGGAATACGCAGTATTTT.

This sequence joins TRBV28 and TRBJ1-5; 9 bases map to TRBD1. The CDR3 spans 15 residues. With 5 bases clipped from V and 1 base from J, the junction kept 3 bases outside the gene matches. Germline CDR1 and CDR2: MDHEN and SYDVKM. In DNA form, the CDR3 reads TGTGCCAGCAGTAAGACAGGGGGAAGCAATCAGCCCCAGCATTTT. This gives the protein CASSKTGGSNQPQHF.

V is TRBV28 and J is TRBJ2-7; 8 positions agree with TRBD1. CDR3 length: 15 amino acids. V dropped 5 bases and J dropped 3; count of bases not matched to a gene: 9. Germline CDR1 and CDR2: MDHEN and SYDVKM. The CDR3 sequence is CASSETGTGNYEQYF. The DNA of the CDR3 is TGTGCCAGCAGTGAAACCGGGACAGGAAACTACGAGCAGTACTTC.

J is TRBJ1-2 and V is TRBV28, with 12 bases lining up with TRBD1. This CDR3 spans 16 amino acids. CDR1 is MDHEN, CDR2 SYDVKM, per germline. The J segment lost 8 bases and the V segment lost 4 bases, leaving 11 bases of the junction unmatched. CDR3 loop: CASSSTMGQGAWGYTF. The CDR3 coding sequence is TGTGCCAGCAGTTCTACAATGGGACAGGGGGCATGGGGCTACACCTTC.

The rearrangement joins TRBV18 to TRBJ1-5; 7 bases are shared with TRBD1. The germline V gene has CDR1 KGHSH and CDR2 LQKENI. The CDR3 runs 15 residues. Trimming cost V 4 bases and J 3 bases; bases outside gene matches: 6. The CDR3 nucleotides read TGTGCCAGCTCACGGGGACAGATTCTCAATCAGCCCCAGCATTTT. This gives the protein CASSRGQILNQPQHF.

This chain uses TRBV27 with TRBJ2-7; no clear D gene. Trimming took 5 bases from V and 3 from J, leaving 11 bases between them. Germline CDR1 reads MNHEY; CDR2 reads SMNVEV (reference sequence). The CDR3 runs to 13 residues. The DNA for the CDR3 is TGTGCCAGCAGTCCCCGGAATTTCTACGAGCAGTACTTC. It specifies CASSPRNFYEQYF.

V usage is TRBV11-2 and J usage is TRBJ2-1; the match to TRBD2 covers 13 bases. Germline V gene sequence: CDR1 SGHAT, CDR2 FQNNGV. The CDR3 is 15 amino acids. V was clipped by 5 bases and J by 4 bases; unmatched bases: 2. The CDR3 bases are TGTGCCAGCAGCCCGGGACTAGCGGGGTACAATGAGCAGTTCTTC. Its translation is CASSPGLAGYNEQFF.

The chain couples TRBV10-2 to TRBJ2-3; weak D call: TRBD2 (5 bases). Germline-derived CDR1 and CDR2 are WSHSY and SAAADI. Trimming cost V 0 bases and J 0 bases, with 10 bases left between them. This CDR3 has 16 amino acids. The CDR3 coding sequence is TGCGCCAGCAGTGAGTCAGGAGGAATTAGCACAGATACGCAGTATTTT. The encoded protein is CASSESGGISTDTQYF.

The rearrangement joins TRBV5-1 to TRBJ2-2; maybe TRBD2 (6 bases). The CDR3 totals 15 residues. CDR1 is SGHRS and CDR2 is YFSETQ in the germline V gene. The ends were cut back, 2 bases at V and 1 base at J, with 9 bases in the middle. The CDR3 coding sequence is TGCGCCAGCAGCTTACTAGCCAAGAACACCGGGGAGCTGTTTTTT. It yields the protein CASSLLAKNTGELFF.

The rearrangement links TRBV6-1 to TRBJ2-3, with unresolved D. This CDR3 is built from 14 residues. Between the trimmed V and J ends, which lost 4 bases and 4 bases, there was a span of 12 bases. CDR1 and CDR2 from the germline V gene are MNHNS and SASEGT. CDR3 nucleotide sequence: TGTGCCAGCAGTGTCTGGTTGGATCCAGATACGCAGTATTTT. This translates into CASSVWLDPDTQYF.

This chain's CDR3 is CASSQLPDTGELFF. CDR3 coding DNA: TGTGCCAGCAGCCAGTTACCCGACACCGGGGAGCTGTTTTTT. V gene TRBV14 combines with J gene TRBJ2-2; D is uncertain. From germline, CDR1 is SGHDN and CDR2 FVKESK. The CDR3 has 14 residues. The V gene lost 3 bases and the J gene lost 3 bases, with 8 bases spanning the gap.

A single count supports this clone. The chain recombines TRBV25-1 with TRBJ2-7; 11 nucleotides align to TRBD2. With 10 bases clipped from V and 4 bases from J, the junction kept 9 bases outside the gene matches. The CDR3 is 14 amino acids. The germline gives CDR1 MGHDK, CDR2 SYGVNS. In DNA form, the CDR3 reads TGTGCCACCACTAGCGGGAGCGGGATGTACGAGCAGTACTTC. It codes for CATTSGSGMYEQYF.

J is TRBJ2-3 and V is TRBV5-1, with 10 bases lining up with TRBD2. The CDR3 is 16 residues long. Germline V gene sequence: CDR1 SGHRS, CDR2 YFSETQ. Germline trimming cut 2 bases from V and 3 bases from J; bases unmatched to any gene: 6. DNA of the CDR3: TGCGCCAGCAGCTTCCGGTCGACTAGCGGGACAGATACGCAGTATTTT. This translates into CASSFRSTSGTDTQYF.

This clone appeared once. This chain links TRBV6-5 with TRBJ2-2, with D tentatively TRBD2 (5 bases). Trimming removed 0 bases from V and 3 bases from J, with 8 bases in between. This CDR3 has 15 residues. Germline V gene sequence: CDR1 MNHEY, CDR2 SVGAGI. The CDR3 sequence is CASSYSRVDTGELFF. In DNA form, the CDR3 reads TGTGCCAGCAGTTACTCGAGGGTGGACACCGGGGAGCTGTTTTTT.

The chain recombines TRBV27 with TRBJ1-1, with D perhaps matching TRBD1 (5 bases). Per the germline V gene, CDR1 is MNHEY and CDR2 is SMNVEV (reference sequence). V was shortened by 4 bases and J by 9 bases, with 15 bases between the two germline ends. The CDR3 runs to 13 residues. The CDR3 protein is CASSSPRDPKAFF. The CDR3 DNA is TGTGCCAGCAGTTCCCCCAGGGACCCAAAAGCTTTCTTT.

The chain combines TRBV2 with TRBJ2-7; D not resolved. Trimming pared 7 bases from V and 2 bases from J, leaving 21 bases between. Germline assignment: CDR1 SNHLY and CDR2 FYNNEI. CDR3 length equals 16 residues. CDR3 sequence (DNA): TGTGCCAGCATGGCTTCTCCCAGAACTTTAACCTACGAGCAGTACTTC. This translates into CASMASPRTLTYEQYF. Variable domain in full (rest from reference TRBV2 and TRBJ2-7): EPEVTQTPSHQVTQMGQEVILRCVPISNHLYFYWYRQILGQKVEFLVSFYNNEISEKSEIFDDQFSVERPDGSNFTLKIRSTKLEDSAMYFCASMASPRTLTYEQYFGPGTRLTVT.

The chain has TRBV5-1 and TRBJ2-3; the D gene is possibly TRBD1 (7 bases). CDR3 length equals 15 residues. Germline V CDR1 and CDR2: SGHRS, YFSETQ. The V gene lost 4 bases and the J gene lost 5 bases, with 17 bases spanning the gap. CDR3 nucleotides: TGCGCCAGCAGCCTACAGGGGAGGCACCAAGATACGCAGTATTTT. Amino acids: CASSLQGRHQDTQYF.

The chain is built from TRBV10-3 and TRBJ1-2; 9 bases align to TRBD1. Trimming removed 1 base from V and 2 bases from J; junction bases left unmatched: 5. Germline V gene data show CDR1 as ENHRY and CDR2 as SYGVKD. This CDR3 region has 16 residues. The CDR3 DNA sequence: TGTGCCATCAGTGAGTTTTTGACAGGGGGAAACTATGGCTACACCTTC. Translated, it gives CAISEFLTGGNYGYTF.

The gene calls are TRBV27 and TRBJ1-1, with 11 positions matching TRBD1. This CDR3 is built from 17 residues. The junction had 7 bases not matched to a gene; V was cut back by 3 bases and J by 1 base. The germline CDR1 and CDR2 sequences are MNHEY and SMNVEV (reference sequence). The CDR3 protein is CASSFSGTGGGNTEAFF. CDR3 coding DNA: TGTGCCAGCAGTTTTTCAGGGACAGGGGGTGGGAACACTGAAGCTTTCTTT.

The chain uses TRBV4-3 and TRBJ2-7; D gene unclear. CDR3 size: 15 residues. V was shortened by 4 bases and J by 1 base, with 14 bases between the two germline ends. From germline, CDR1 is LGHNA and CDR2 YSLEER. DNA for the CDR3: TGCGCCAGCAGCCCACGCACAGAAACTTCCTACGAGCAGTACTTC. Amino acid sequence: CASSPRTETSYEQYF.

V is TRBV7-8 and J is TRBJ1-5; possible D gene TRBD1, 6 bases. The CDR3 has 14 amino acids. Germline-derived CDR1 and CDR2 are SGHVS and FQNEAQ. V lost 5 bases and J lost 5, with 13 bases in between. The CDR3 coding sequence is TGTGCCAGCAGCCCTAGACAGGCCTATCAGCCCCAGCATTTT. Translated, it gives CASSPRQAYQPQHF.